This TCR beta chain was recovered during a study of blood T cell repertoires in COVID-19. Study summary: Samples came from the United States, Italy and Spain, spanning acute and convalescent COVID-19. PBMCs, B-cell-depleted T cells, or T cells provided the cDNA or gDNA that made up the material.

The germline V gene encodes CDR1 ENHRY and CDR2 SYGVKD. This CDR3 comprises 17 residues. After removal of 0 bases from V and 1 base from J, the junction contained 4 bases not matched to a gene. In the authors' workflow: It was from reference gene primer amplification that nucleated cell counts were estimated. Sequencing used immunoSEQ multiplex PCR; TCRdb keeps in-frame clones, though not all of them. V, J and clone size are taken as reported in that table, and D and trimming were inferred from the DNA itself. This repertoire shows 90,000 or so clones, around 90% found once; its top ten account for around 10%.

The gene calls are TRBV10-3 and TRBJ2-4, with TRBD1 matching 9 bases. The specimen was peripheral blood. The source is a man aged 80 or over with acute or convalescent COVID-19. CDR3 DNA sequence: TGTGCCATCAGTGAGTCGACGACAGGGGGGGCCAAAAACATTCAGTACTTC. Its translation is CAISESTTGGAKNIQYF.